This is a list of T cell receptor beta chains from one sample in a study of cytomegalovirus exposure and HLA in healthy donors. TCRdb keeps only in-frame clones here, not all; method: immunoSEQ multiplex PCR. The data show some 140,000 clones, approximately 80% seen once. The sequenced sample consisted of PBMCs. These receptors all stem from a woman between 40 and 55 years old in good health and CMV-seronegative. The CDR3 runs from the conserved cysteine through the conserved F or W. A D gene is named only where the DNA matches it firmly. Not every row has a clone size; where given, it reads once, few, many or a size class.

>TRBD2|TRBJ2-3|TRBV9|-
TGTGCCAGCAGCGTAGCAAGCGGGGGGGCTCCCCTGGATACGCAGTATTTT
CASSVASGGAPLDTQYF
>TRBD2|TRBJ2-3|TRBV14|-
TGTGCCAGCAGCCGTCCTAGCGGGGGAACAGATACGCAGTATTTT
CASSRPSGGTDTQYF
>-|TRBJ1-1|TRBV29-1|-
TGCAGCGTTGAATCGCCTGACCGGGAGGCTGAAGCTTTCTTT
CSVESPDREAEAFF
>-|TRBJ2-7|TRBV4-1|-
TGCGCCAGCAGCCAAGATGAGGGCCCCAACTACGAGCAGTACTTC
CASSQDEGPNYEQYF
>TRBD2|TRBJ2-7|TRBV9|-
TGTGCCAGCAGCGTAGGGAGCGGGGGCCATTACGAGCAGTACTTC
CASSVGSGGHYEQYF
>-|TRBJ2-7|TRBV2|-
TGTGCCAGCAGACAGGACCCTCTCTACGAGCAGTACTTC
CASRQDPLYEQYF
>-|TRBJ1-2|TRBV7-9|-
TGTGCCAGCAGCTTATACGGGGATGGCTACACCTTC
CASSLYGDGYTF
>-|TRBJ2-7|TRBV7-2|few
TGTGCCAGCAGCTTAGGAATCGGGACACCCTACGAGCAGTACTTC
CASSLGIGTPYEQYF
>TRBD2|TRBJ2-1|TRBV5-1|-
TGCGCCAGCAGCCCCATAGGGACTAGCGGGAGTAAGCAGTTCTTC
CASSPIGTSGSKQFF
>TRBD1|TRBJ2-7|TRBV5-4|-
TGTGCCAGCAGCCCGAGAGGGGGACAGGGAAGGGAGCAGTACTTC
CASSPRGGQGREQYF
>-|TRBJ2-7|TRBV6-5|few
TGTGCCAGCAGTTCGAGGAGGGTCCTCTCGGAGCAGTACTTC
CASSSRRVLSEQYF
>TRBD1|TRBJ1-4|TRBV7-2|once
TGTGCCAGCAGCGCCGGGACAGCAGTTCCAACTAATGAAAAACTGTTTTTT
CASSAGTAVPTNEKLFF
>-|TRBJ1-5|TRBV7-2|few
TGTGCCAGCAGCTTATGGGCAGGGGATCAGCCCCAGCATTTT
CASSLWAGDQPQHF
>-|TRBJ1-2|TRBV6-4|-
TGTGCCAGCAGTGAGAGGACAGACTATGGCTACACCTTC
CASSERTDYGYTF
>-|TRBJ1-2|TRBV5-1|-
TGCGCCAGCAGCTTGAGCGGTTGGGACTATGGCTACACCTTC
CASSLSGWDYGYTF
>-|TRBJ1-5|TRBV29-1|-
TGCAGCGTTGTGCCCCGTTCGGGGGGCTCGGGCAATCAGCCCCAGCATTTT
CSVVPRSGGSGNQPQHF
>TRBD1|TRBJ2-3|TRBV28|-
TGTGCCAGCAGTTTCTCGGACAGGGACACAGATACGCAGTATTTT
CASSFSDRDTDTQYF
>-|TRBJ2-7|TRBV7-2|-
TGTGCCAGCAGCCCCGGAGTAGGCTACGAGCAGTACTTC
CASSPGVGYEQYF
>-|TRBJ2-2|TRBV19|-
TGTGCCAGTATAGACTATTCGAACACCGGGGAGCTGTTTTTT
CASIDYSNTGELFF
>-|TRBJ1-5|TRBV19|-
TGTGCCAGTACTCCCGTGTTCAATCAGCCCCAGCATTTT
CASTPVFNQPQHF
>-|TRBJ1-5|TRBV27|-
TGTGCCAGCAGTGAAGCCCAATGGCAGCCCCAGCATTTT
CASSEAQWQPQHF
>-|TRBJ2-3|TRBV5-1|-
TGCGCCAGCAGCTTGGACAGTACCACAGATACGCAGTATTTT
CASSLDSTTDTQYF
>TRBD2|TRBJ2-7|TRBV27|few
TGTGCCAGCAGTTTATCTCGCGGGAGCTCCTACGAGCAGTACTTC
CASSLSRGSSYEQYF
>TRBD2|TRBJ2-5|TRBV7-3|-
TGTGCCAGCAGCCCGACTAGCGGGGCGGGGGAGACCCAGTACTTC
CASSPTSGAGETQYF
>-|TRBJ1-1|TRBV10-2|-
TGCGCCAGCGGAGGATTACAGGGCCGCACTGAAGCTTTCTTT
CASGGLQGRTEAFF
>TRBD1|TRBJ2-7|TRBV4-3|few
TGCGCCAGCAGCCTCGACAGGGGTACGCAGTACTTC
CASSLDRGTQYF
>TRBD2|TRBJ2-1|TRBV6-9|-
TGTGCCAGCAGTTATCCCGATAGCGGGGGGGCGTACAATGAGCAGTTCTTC
CASSYPDSGGAYNEQFF
>TRBD1|TRBJ2-3|TRBV10-3|few
TGTGCCATCAGTGACCCGGGACAGATCCTCGGGGGCACAGATACGCAGTATTTT
CAISDPGQILGGTDTQYF
>TRBD2|TRBJ2-5|TRBV4-3|-
TGCGCCAGCAGCCAAGTCATCAATCCTCTAGGGAGGGGTGGTGGGACCCAGTACTTC
CASSQVINPLGRGGGTQYF
>-|TRBJ1-1|TRBV19|-
TGTGCCAGTAGTCCTCACCCGACAGGGAACACTGAAGCTTTCTTT
CASSPHPTGNTEAFF
>-|TRBJ2-2|TRBV28|-
TGTGCCAGCAGTTTATTCGCAGGGGCCGGGGAGCTGTTTTTT
CASSLFAGAGELFF
>-|TRBJ2-7|TRBV28|few
TGTGCCAGCAGTCCGTATACAGGGTTCGAGCAGTACTTC
CASSPYTGFEQYF